A single T cell receptor (beta chain) is shown here with its context. This record comes from a study of blood T cell repertoires in COVID-19. Study background: Donors in the United States, Italy and Spain gave samples during acute or convalescent COVID-19. Nucleic acid was either cDNA or gDNA, and it came from T cells, B-cell-depleted T cells, or PBMCs.

Patients of the Seattle cohort, enrolled during active infection, were followed longitudinally. The V and J ends lost 7 bases and 5 bases, in that order; junction bases with no gene match: 10. Per germline, CDR1 MRHNA and CDR2 SNTAGT. The CDR3 is made up of 15 amino acids. Original analysis: Estimation of nucleated cell counts was performed using reference gene primer amplification. Measured with immunoSEQ multiplex PCR; TCRdb has only the in-frame clones, and not every one. The V and J calls and the clone size are those of that table, but D and trimming were determined from the DNA. The sample shows roughly 300,000 clones, 90% to 95% of them seen only once.

This TCR was sampled from a woman between 25 and 40 years old with COVID-19, enrolled during active disease. The chain has TRBV6-4 and TRBJ2-3, with 9 bases matching TRBD1. Source material: peripheral blood. The CDR3 DNA sequence: TGTGCCAGCAAAATGGGGACAGGGTCCGGAGATACGCAGTATTTT. As protein: CASKMGTGSGDTQYF.